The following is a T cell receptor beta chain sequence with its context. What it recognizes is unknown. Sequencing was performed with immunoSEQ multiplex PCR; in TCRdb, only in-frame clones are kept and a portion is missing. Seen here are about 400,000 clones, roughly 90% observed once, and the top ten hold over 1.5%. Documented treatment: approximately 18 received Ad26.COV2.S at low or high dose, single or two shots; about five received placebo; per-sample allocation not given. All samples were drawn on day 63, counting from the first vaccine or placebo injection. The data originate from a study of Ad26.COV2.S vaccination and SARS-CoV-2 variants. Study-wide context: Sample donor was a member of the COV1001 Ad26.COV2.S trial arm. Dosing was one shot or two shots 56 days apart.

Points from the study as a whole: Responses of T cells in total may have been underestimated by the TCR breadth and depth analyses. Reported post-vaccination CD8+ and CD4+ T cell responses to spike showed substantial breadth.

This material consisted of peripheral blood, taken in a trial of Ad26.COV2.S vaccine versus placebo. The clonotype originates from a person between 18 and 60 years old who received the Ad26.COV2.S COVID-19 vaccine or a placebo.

DNA of the CDR3: TGCAGTGCTAACAACCGGGAGACCCAGTACTTC. This codes for CSANNRETQYF. This chain joins TRBV20-1 and TRBJ2-5; no clear D. This CDR3 is 11 amino acids long. CDR1 is DFQATT and CDR2 is SNEGSKA in the germline V gene (reference sequence). V dropped 4 bases and J dropped 5 bases, with 8 bases sitting between them.